This paragraph covers one T cell receptor (beta chain) sequence. No antigen is known for it. Amplification used 60 V beta primers and 13 J beta primers. The method was immunoSEQ multiplex PCR; TCRdb's version includes in-frame clones alone and lacks a portion of them. The data hold approximately 90,000 clones, with over 75% observed a single time. PBMC sampling occurred before vaccination, two weeks after the third dose, and at progression. This record comes from a study of glioma-infiltrating T cells after dendritic cell vaccination. Study-wide results and limits: Complete blood and tumor specimen sets were limited to few patients.

The source material was blood, sampled before dendritic cell vaccination. The sequence derives from a human donor with glioblastoma.

The CDR3: CASSQIGSPTQYF. DNA for the CDR3: TGTGCCAGCAGCCAAATCGGGAGTCCTACGCAGTATTTT. V usage is TRBV4-2 and J usage is TRBJ2-3, with D maybe TRBD2 (6 bases). CDR1 is LGHNA, CDR2 YNFKEQ, per germline. Trimming removed 2 bases from V and 8 bases from J, with 11 bases in between. The CDR3 sequence is 13 residues long.